These 5 T cell receptor beta chains came from one sample sequenced in a study of T cells in Graves' hyperthyroidism and ophthalmopathy. The CDR3 regions of TCR beta were amplified from RNA transcripts. In the first-round RT-PCR of the TCR CDR3, the HTBI primer set was used. TCRdb fed the multiplex PCR reads into MiXCR, producing one record per CDR3 protein. The profile covers 300,000 to 450,000 distinct CDR3 sequences, with roughly 25% appearing a single time and roughly 80% taken by the ten largest. Material for sequencing was blood. Every receptor here comes from a man over 45 with Graves' hyperthyroidism.

This clonotype was detected many times. V gene TRBV28 combines with J gene TRBJ1-2; D possibly corresponds to TRBD1 (5 bases). In germline, CDR1 is MDHEN, CDR2 SYDVKM. The ends were cut back, 6 bases at V and 2 bases at J, with 13 bases in the middle. The CDR3 runs to 14 residues. CDR3 DNA sequence: TGTGCCAGCAGCTACTGGGGGGGGAACTATGGCTACACCTTC. Its translation: CASSYWGGNYGYTF.

CDR3 amino acids: CSARERGSYEQYF. CDR3 bases: TGCAGTGCTAGAGAGAGAGGATCCTACGAGCAGTACTTC. The chain has TRBV20-1 and TRBJ2-7; the D is unclear. V lost 0 bases, J lost 1 base, and 7 bases lay in between. The CDR3 extends over 13 amino acids. Germline V gene data show CDR1 as DFQATT and CDR2 as SNEGSKA (reference sequence).

This clonotype was detected a few times. The V call is TRBV11-3, the J call TRBJ1-2, with 7 bases fitting TRBD1. With 5 bases clipped from V and 6 bases from J, the junction kept 6 bases outside the gene matches. Germline lookup yields CDR1 SGHNT and CDR2 YENEEA. This CDR3 has 13 amino acids. The CDR3 spells CASSTGTANGYTF. In DNA, the CDR3 is TGTGCCAGCAGCACCGGGACAGCCAATGGCTACACCTTC.

This clonotype has at least ten counts. V usage is TRBV12-3 or TRBV12-4 and J usage is TRBJ2-1; 14 bases are a match to TRBD2. The ends lost 4 bases at V and 3 bases at J; junction bases unmatched: 11. This CDR3 is 19 amino acids long. The CDR3 is CASSSWTAGLAGGYNEQFF. The DNA for the CDR3 is TGTGCCAGCAGTTCTTGGACAGCTGGACTAGCGGGGGGCTACAATGAGCAGTTCTTC.

Turning to this clonotype: A much bigger clone sits one base away, suggesting this may be a read error. The missing conserved phenylalanine or tryptophan at the end of this CDR3 makes a read error likely. CDR3 DNA: TGTGCCAGCAGTGTGGTGGGGTACGAGCAGTACTCC. This codes for CASSVVGYEQYS. J is TRBJ2-7 and V is TRBV28; D call uncertain. CDR1 is MDHEN and CDR2 is SYDVKM in the germline V gene. The CDR3 contains 12 residues. Between the trimmed V and J ends, which lost 5 bases and 4 bases, there was a span of 9 bases.